The 31 T cell receptor beta chains reported below all come from one sample, sequenced in a study of OX40 agonist ivuxolimab in advanced cancers. Using immunoSEQ multiplex PCR, the repertoire was profiled, and TCRdb retains in-frame clones only, with some absent. The sample holds some 70,000 clones, roughly 88% seen once. The material was CD4+ or CD8+ T cells sorted from blood, obtained in a trial of the OX40 agonist ivuxolimab. These receptors were obtained from an adult with an advanced solid tumor such as melanoma, head and neck, liver or kidney cancer.

The chain has TRBV7-9 and TRBJ2-7; 7 bases map to TRBD1. Germline CDR1 and CDR2: SEHNR and FQNEAQ (reference sequence). V lost 4 bases and J lost 3; bases outside the gene matches: 9. The length of the CDR3 is 15 residues. CDR3 bases: TGTGCCAGCAGCTACACAGGGGCCCAGGGCTACGAGCAGTACTTC. Protein product: CASSYTGAQGYEQYF.

CDR3 in DNA: TGTGCCAGCAGTCGCGGCGGGGGGGCAAGCTCCTATAATTCACCCCTCCACTTT. Protein product: CASSRGGGASSYNSPLHF. This rearrangement joins TRBV5-4 to TRBJ1-6; D possibly corresponds to TRBD1 (6 bases). The CDR3 runs 18 residues. V lost 5 bases to trimming and J lost 0 bases, with 18 bases between them. CDR1 and CDR2 (germline): SGHNT, YYREEE (reference sequence).

The chain uses TRBV5-4 and TRBJ1-4; D remains ambiguous. CDR1 and CDR2 from the germline V gene are SGHNT and YYREEE (reference sequence). The CDR3 runs 14 residues. V was pared by 3 bases and J by 3 bases, with 9 bases between. Here the CDR3 DNA reads TGTGCCAGCAGCTACACATCTGCTAATGAAAAACTGTTTTTT. Translating gives CASSYTSANEKLFF.

The CDR3 loop reads CASSYLVGQGEETQYF. The CDR3 region has the DNA TGTGCCAGCAGCTATTTGGTAGGACAGGGTGAGGAGACCCAGTACTTC. The V gene is TRBV5-6, the J gene TRBJ2-5, with 8 bases lining up with TRBD1. V lost 3 bases, J lost 5 bases, and 12 bases stayed unmatched. Per the germline V gene, CDR1 is SGHDT and CDR2 is YYEEEE. There are 16 residues in the CDR3.

V and J are TRBV11-1 and TRBJ2-7; D uncertain. V was pared by 0 bases and J by 3 bases, with 9 bases between. The length of the CDR3 is 14 residues. Germline V gene lookup returns CDR1 SGHAT and CDR2 FQDESV (reference sequence). CDR3 in amino acids: CASSLALANYEQYF. In DNA, the CDR3 is TGTGCCAGCAGCTTAGCGTTGGCCAACTACGAGCAGTACTTC.

This clone was observed once. J is TRBJ1-1 and V is TRBV14; D is unclear. The CDR3 covers 13 residues. From germline, CDR1 is SGHDN and CDR2 FVKESK. V was clipped by 1 base and J by 4 bases, with 7 bases between them. Written as DNA, the CDR3 is TGTGCCAGCAGCCAAGTAGGCAGCACTGAAGCTTTCTTT. Protein product: CASSQVGSTEAFF.

J is TRBJ2-7 and V is TRBV27; a weak D match, TRBD1 (6 bases). V gave up 3 bases and J gave up 3 bases, with 12 bases separating them. CDR3 size: 14 residues. Germline V gene data show CDR1 as MNHEY and CDR2 as SMNVEV (reference sequence). This chain's CDR3 is CASSFSDRNYEQYF. Here the CDR3 DNA reads TGTGCCAGCAGTTTCAGTGACAGGAACTACGAGCAGTACTTC.

The V gene is TRBV5-4, the J gene TRBJ2-2; 12 bases agree with TRBD2. Germline V CDR1 and CDR2: SGHNT, YYREEE (reference sequence). CDR3 size: 17 residues. After removal of 4 bases from V and 4 bases from J, the junction contained 8 bases not matched to a gene. CDR3 coding DNA: TGTGCCAGCAGCCGAGACCCTAGCGGGGGGGCCACCGGGGAGCTGTTTTTT. It yields the protein CASSRDPSGGATGELFF.

V and J are TRBV7-6 and TRBJ1-2; TRBD1 matches at 8 bases. In germline, CDR1 is SGHVS, CDR2 FNYEAQ. This CDR3 has 15 amino acids. Germline trimming cut 6 bases from V and 8 bases from J; bases unmatched to any gene: 14. CDR3 nucleotide sequence: TGTGCCAGCAGGCTAAGAACAGGGGGGCTTGAAGGCTACACCTTC. The encoded protein is CASRLRTGGLEGYTF. The complete variable domain, with remaining parts taken from reference TRBV7-6 and TRBJ1-2, reads GAGVSQSPRYKVTKRGQDVALRCDPISGHVSLYWYRQALGQGPEFLTYFNYEAQQDKSGLPNDRFSAERPEGSISTLTIQRTEQRDSAMYRCASRLRTGGLEGYTFGSGTRLTVV.

The chain couples TRBV2 to TRBJ2-1; 11 bases align to TRBD2. V lost 6 bases, J lost 7 bases, and 8 bases stayed unmatched. CDR3 length: 15 residues. The germline gives CDR1 SNHLY, CDR2 FYNNEI. CDR3 sequence reads: CASRETSGGKNEQFF. The CDR3 nucleotides are TGTGCCAGCAGGGAAACTAGCGGGGGAAAGAATGAGCAGTTCTTC. The full variable domain, in which reference TRBV2 and TRBJ2-1 provide the parts outside the CDR3, is EPEVTQTPSHQVTQMGQEVILRCVPISNHLYFYWYRQILGQKVEFLVSFYNNEISEKSEIFDDQFSVERPDGSNFTLKIRSTKLEDSAMYFCASRETSGGKNEQFFGPGTRLTVL.

The chain joins TRBV5-1 to TRBJ2-5; 7 positions agree with TRBD2. V was clipped by 4 bases and J by 1 base; unmatched bases: 4. The CDR3 runs to 14 residues. CDR1 is SGHRS and CDR2 is YFSETQ in the germline V gene. DNA of the CDR3: TGCGCCAGCAGCCTTAGCGGGTTCCAAGAGACCCAGTACTTC. Translation: CASSLSGFQETQYF.

The chain links TRBV15 to TRBJ2-7, with D hard to call. CDR1 is LNHNV, CDR2 YYDKDF, per germline (reference sequence). CDR3 length: 15 amino acids. V dropped 0 bases and J dropped 3 bases, with 12 bases sitting between them. The CDR3 spells CATSRDPGRYYEQYF. CDR3 in DNA: TGTGCCACCAGCAGAGATCCGGGCAGATACTACGAGCAGTACTTC.

The V call is TRBV27, the J call TRBJ1-2, with a possible D match to TRBD1 (5 bases). The CDR3 contains 14 residues. CDR1 and CDR2 (germline): MNHEY, SMNVEV (reference sequence). V was pared by 3 bases and J by 3 bases, with 11 bases between. CDR3 protein: CASSFDGAYYGYTF. Written as DNA, the CDR3 is TGTGCCAGCAGTTTCGACGGGGCTTACTATGGCTACACCTTC.

This chain joins TRBV10-3 and TRBJ2-1, with D possibly called TRBD1 or TRBD2 (5 bases each). From germline, CDR1 is ENHRY and CDR2 SYGVKD. The V and J ends lost 4 bases and 5 bases respectively, with 9 bases between them. This CDR3 has 13 amino acids. CDR3 region: CAISAGTDNEQFF. The DNA of the CDR3 is TGTGCCATCAGTGCCGGGACCGACAATGAGCAGTTCTTC.

The rearrangement links TRBV5-1 to TRBJ1-6; 7 nucleotides match TRBD1. Germline V gene sequence: CDR1 SGHRS, CDR2 YFSETQ. Trimming at V came to 4 bases and at J to 8 bases, leaving 9 bases not matched to a gene. CDR3 length: 15 residues. The CDR3 sequence is CASSTSTGIDSPLHF. CDR3 bases: TGCGCCAGCAGCACCTCGACAGGGATTGATTCACCCCTCCACTTT.

CDR3 sequence: CASSIRPEGAYGYTF. The CDR3 coding sequence is TGTGCCAGTAGTATTCGCCCCGAGGGCGCCTATGGCTACACCTTC. This sequence joins TRBV19 and TRBJ1-2, with D hard to call. Trimming shortened V by 3 bases and J by 4 bases, and 15 bases separated the two germline ends. The germline CDR1 and CDR2 sequences are LNHDA and SQIVND (reference sequence). The CDR3 spans 15 residues.

V gene TRBV19 combines with J gene TRBJ1-2, with unresolved D. Trimming shortened V by 11 bases and J by 0 bases, and 10 bases separated the two germline ends. Germline CDR1 LNHDA, CDR2 SQIVND (reference sequence). This CDR3 region has 12 residues. CDR3 residues: CAAGPSNYGYTF. CDR3 sequence (DNA): TGTGCCGCTGGACCCTCTAACTATGGCTACACCTTC. Based on the CDR3 plus reference TRBV19 and TRBJ1-2, the full variable domain is DGGITQSPKYLFRKEGQNVTLSCEQNLNHDAMYWYRQDPGQGLRLIYYSQIVNDFQKGDIAEGYSVSREKKESFPLTVTSAQKNPTAFYLCAAGPSNYGYTFGSGTRLTVV.

The CDR3: CASSPRSLGGEETQYF. DNA of the CDR3: TGCGCCAGCAGCCCGCGTTCCCTTGGGGGCGAAGAGACCCAGTACTTC. The chain links TRBV4-1 to TRBJ2-5, with a tentative D call TRBD1 (6 bases). Germline loops: CDR1 MGHRA, CDR2 YSYEKL. The CDR3 is 16 residues long. V gave up 4 bases and J gave up 3 bases, with 18 bases separating them.

The chain couples TRBV7-9 to TRBJ1-2, with 11 bases matching TRBD1. Germline CDR1 SEHNR, CDR2 FQNEAQ (reference sequence). This CDR3 spans 14 amino acids. V shed 4 bases and J 9 bases; nucleotides not matched to a gene: 7. Here the CDR3 reads CASSSHGTGGSYTF. As DNA, the CDR3 is TGTGCCAGCAGCTCTCACGGGACAGGGGGTAGCTACACCTTC.

The gene calls are TRBV19 and TRBJ1-4; D possibly corresponds to TRBD1 (6 bases). This CDR3 region has 21 residues. Trimming removed 6 bases from V and 0 bases from J, with 29 bases in between. Germline-derived CDR1 and CDR2 are LNHDA and SQIVND (reference sequence). In DNA form, the CDR3 reads TGTGCCAGTAGGATTCGAGGGCTCGGAGGCAGGGGAATTGCAACTAATGAAAAACTGTTTTTT. The encoded protein is CASRIRGLGGRGIATNEKLFF.

The chain combines TRBV5-5 with TRBJ1-4; 9 positions match TRBD1. The germline gives CDR1 SGHKS, CDR2 YYEKEE (reference sequence). Trimming cost V 1 base and J 6 bases; bases outside gene matches: 1. This CDR3 contains 14 residues. The CDR3 bases are TGTGCCAGCAGCTTGCGGACAGGGGATGAAAAACTGTTTTTT. It specifies CASSLRTGDEKLFF.

The chain couples TRBV5-6 to TRBJ2-3; D is perhaps TRBD2 (5 bases). The CDR3 is 13 amino acids. V lost 1 base and J lost 4, with 7 bases in between. Looked up from germline, CDR1 is SGHDT and CDR2 is YYEEEE. The CDR3 bases are TGTGCCAGCAGCTTGTTCGGGGCAGATACGCAGTATTTT. Encoded protein: CASSLFGADTQYF.

The CDR3 is CASKVDRGQNQPQHF. The DNA of the CDR3 is TGTGCCAGCAAAGTCGACAGGGGGCAGAATCAGCCCCAGCATTTT. V gene TRBV2 combines with J gene TRBJ1-5; 10 nucleotides match TRBD1. V lost 7 bases, J lost 4 bases, and 7 bases stayed unmatched. The CDR3 contains 15 residues. Looked up from germline, CDR1 is SNHLY and CDR2 is FYNNEI.

The chain links TRBV7-2 to TRBJ2-1; D unclear. V lost 1 base and J lost 4, with 11 bases in between. The CDR3 totals 15 residues. Germline CDR1 is SGHTA and CDR2 is FQGNSA. CDR3 sequence: CASSLDEGQYNEQFF. The CDR3 bases are TGTGCCAGCAGCTTAGACGAAGGCCAGTACAATGAGCAGTTCTTC.

The V call is TRBV5-4, the J call TRBJ2-7, with 8 nucleotides matching TRBD1. Germline V gives CDR1 SGHNT, CDR2 YYREEE (reference sequence). The ends lost 3 bases at V and 5 bases at J; junction bases unmatched: 7. This CDR3 has 14 amino acids. The CDR3 nucleotides are TGTGCCAGCAGCTCAGACAGGGGATTCAACGAGCAGTACTTC. Amino acid sequence: CASSSDRGFNEQYF. Combining the CDR3 with reference TRBV5-4 and TRBJ2-7 gives the whole variable domain ETGVTQSPTHLIKTRGQQVTLRCSSQSGHNTVSWYQQALGQGPQFIFQYYREEENGRGNFPPRFSGLQFPNYSSELNVNALELDDSALYLCASSSDRGFNEQYFGPGTRLTVT.

This sequence joins TRBV5-1 and TRBJ1-3, with D possibly being TRBD1 (6 bases). Deletions cut 0 bases from V and 8 bases from J, with 15 bases between. The germline V gene has CDR1 SGHRS and CDR2 YFSETQ. The CDR3 contains 15 residues. CDR3 in amino acids: CASSLDGGQADTIYF. DNA of the CDR3: TGCGCCAGCAGCTTGGATGGGGGGCAAGCGGACACCATATATTTT.

This chain connects TRBV28 to TRBJ2-7; tentative D call: TRBD1 (7 bases). Between the trimmed V and J ends, which lost 2 bases and 3 bases, there was a span of 17 bases. From germline, CDR1 is MDHEN and CDR2 SYDVKM. CDR3 size: 16 residues. CDR3 residues: CASSLGGGTAVYEQYF. The DNA of the CDR3 is TGTGCCAGCAGTTTAGGTGGGGGGACAGCGGTCTACGAGCAGTACTTC.

V and J are TRBV7-9 and TRBJ2-2; TRBD1 agrees at 8 bases. This CDR3 has 16 amino acids. The germline V gene encodes CDR1 SEHNR and CDR2 FQNEAQ (reference sequence). V shed 2 bases and J 6 bases; nucleotides not matched to a gene: 8. The CDR3 bases are TGTGCCAGCAGCTTATTCGGTCAGGGGGCGGCCGGGGAGCTGTTTTTT. Residues: CASSLFGQGAAGELFF.

The chain carries TRBV7-6 and TRBJ2-6; D is unresolved. V lost 5 bases to trimming and J lost 2 bases, with 7 bases between them. This CDR3 has 14 amino acids. Germline V gene lookup returns CDR1 SGHVS and CDR2 FNYEAQ. CDR3 amino acids: CASSQDPGANVLTF. Here the CDR3 DNA reads TGTGCCAGCAGCCAAGACCCTGGGGCCAACGTCCTGACTTTC.

The chain combines TRBV4-1 with TRBJ2-2; 7 bases align to TRBD1. Germline CDR1 MGHRA, CDR2 YSYEKL. V shed 6 bases and J 4 bases; nucleotides not matched to a gene: 2. The CDR3 covers 13 residues. This CDR3 reads CASRGTVTGELFF. For the CDR3, the DNA is TGCGCCAGCAGGGGGACAGTCACCGGGGAGCTGTTTTTT.

V gene TRBV9 combines with J gene TRBJ2-5; 7 nucleotides align to TRBD1. Germline V gene sequence: CDR1 SGDLS, CDR2 YYNGEE. This CDR3 has 15 residues. The junction had 5 bases not matched to a gene; V was cut back by 0 bases and J by 3 bases. CDR3: CASSVGDRDEETQYF. CDR3 bases: TGTGCCAGCAGCGTAGGAGACAGGGACGAAGAGACCCAGTACTTC.